The sequence of this TCR beta chain was determined in a study of blood T cell repertoires in COVID-19. V shed 3 bases and J shed 4 bases, with 15 bases lying between them. This CDR3 region has 15 residues. The germline gives CDR1 SGHAT, CDR2 FQNNGV. In the source study's methods: Counts of nucleated cells, estimated from reference gene primer amplification, were obtained. Measured with immunoSEQ multiplex PCR; TCRdb has only the in-frame clones, and not every one. V and J calls plus clone size are reproduced from that table; the DNA served to infer D and trimming. The sample lists roughly 500,000 clones, approximately 92% occurring once.

Source material: peripheral blood. The sequence was collected from a young man with COVID-19, enrolled during active disease. V is TRBV11-2 and J is TRBJ1-1, with D possibly matching TRBD1 (5 bases). CDR3 protein: CASSFGGASITEAFF. In DNA form, the CDR3 reads TGTGCCAGCAGCTTTGGAGGGGCGAGTATCACTGAAGCTTTCTTT. The complete variable domain, with remaining parts taken from reference TRBV11-2 and TRBJ1-1, reads EAGVAQSPRYKIIEKRQSVAFWCNPISGHATLYWYQQILGQGPKLLIQFQNNGVVDDSQLPKDRFSAERLKGVDSTLKIQPAKLEDSAVYLCASSFGGASITEAFFGQGTRLTVV.